These 5 T cell receptor beta chains share one sample of origin, sequenced in a study of naive and memory T cell subsets. The beta constant-region primer was an equimolar mix of two oligonucleotides covering TRBC1 and TRBC2. Four rounds of PCR amplified the ligated cDNA using nested alpha and beta constant-region primers plus SP2. TCRdb re-called the UMI-ligation and nested PCR reads through MiXCR, storing one row per CDR3 protein. The repertoire has some 80,000 distinct CDR3 sequences, 9% to 9.5% of them found once; the top ten carry roughly 1.2%. The sample consisted of naive CD8+ T cells from blood. The receptors here all came from a human donor in good health.

This clonotype was found a few times. J is TRBJ2-7 and V is TRBV6-5; weak D call: TRBD1 (6 bases). CDR1 is MNHEY and CDR2 is SVGAGI in the germline V gene. CDR3 length equals 12 residues. With 10 bases removed from V and 0 bases from J, the gap between germline ends came to 10 bases. The CDR3 bases are TGTGCCACCAGGGACATCTCCTACGAGCAGTACTTC. The encoded protein is CATRDISYEQYF.

The chain joins TRBV28 to TRBJ2-7; no clear D. CDR1 is MDHEN and CDR2 is SYDVKM in the germline V gene. V gave up 5 bases and J gave up 2 bases, with 13 bases separating them. This CDR3 region has 14 residues. The CDR3 is CASSPGPMAYEQYF. The CDR3 bases are TGTGCCAGCAGTCCCGGACCAATGGCCTACGAGCAGTACTTC. Filled out from reference TRBV28 and TRBJ2-7, the complete variable domain reads DVKVTQSSRYLVKRTGEKVFLECVQDMDHENMFWYRQDPGLGLRLIYFSYDVKMKEKGDIPEGYSVSREKKERFSLILESASTNQTSMYLCASSPGPMAYEQYFGPGTRLTVT.

This clonotype has just a few counts. The chain couples TRBV10-3 to TRBJ2-1; 7 bases are a match to TRBD2. Germline CDR1 ENHRY, CDR2 SYGVKD. Unmatched junction bases numbered 7, after V lost 0 bases and J lost 8 bases. This CDR3 is built from 15 residues. The CDR3 region has the DNA TGTGCCATCAGTGAGTCGGCACGGCTAGCGGATGAGCAGTTCTTC. This sequence encodes CAISESARLADEQFF.

This clonotype was recorded many times. The chain is built from TRBV4-1 and TRBJ2-7, with unresolved D. CDR1 and CDR2 (germline): MGHRA, YSYEKL. The CDR3 runs 13 residues. The ends were cut back, 2 bases at V and 3 bases at J, with 8 bases in the middle. CDR3 bases: TGCGCCAGCAGCCAACGCCAAAACTACGAGCAGTACTTC. Its translation: CASSQRQNYEQYF.

The chain links TRBV2 to TRBJ2-5, with 7 bases lining up with TRBD2. The CDR3 loop spans 16 amino acids. With V trimmed by 5 bases and J by 10 bases, 19 bases remained unmatched. Germline values: CDR1 SNHLY, CDR2 FYNNEI. CDR3 in DNA: TGTGCCAGCAGTACCAAGAGGGACTTCCTCCAGCGGGACCAGTACTTC. Protein sequence: CASSTKRDFLQRDQYF.